This T cell receptor beta chain was retrieved from a study of CD8 T cells in ankylosing spondylitis. The CDR3 covers 17 residues. Trimming took 2 bases from V and 7 from J; bases not matched to a gene: 12. CDR1 and CDR2 from the germline V gene are SGHRS and YFSETQ. Quantitative molecular-barcoded 5'-RACE generated the TCR beta libraries. TCRdb called the 5' RACE reads again in MiXCR, with one record for every CDR3 protein. The repertoire has around 300,000 distinct CDR3 sequences, more than 9% of them found once; the top ten carry roughly a tenth. Concerning this clonotype: The antigen remains undetermined.

Study conclusions and caveats: For ankylosing spondylitis blood, a TCR beta motif of roughly 8 highly homologous variants appeared characteristic. The authors found the disease-linked clones to be CD8+ and relatively rare in peripheral blood. The study looked at matched synovial fluid samples from ankylosing spondylitis patients. Disease-linked clones were reported to be significantly enriched there.

The receptor's source is a female donor with ankylosing spondylitis or in good health (not recorded which). Sequencing was performed on blood, either unsorted or a sorted T cell fraction (not recorded which). V and J are TRBV5-1 and TRBJ2-1; 10 bases are a match to TRBD2. CDR3 loop: CASSFSPLAGAGNEQFF. As DNA, the CDR3 is TGCGCCAGCAGCTTTAGCCCTCTAGCGGGAGCGGGGAATGAGCAGTTCTTC. Together with reference TRBV5-1 and TRBJ2-1, the CDR3 gives the full variable domain: KAGVTQTPRYLIKTRGQQVTLSCSPISGHRSVSWYQQTPGQGLQFLFEYFSETQRNKGNFPGRFSGRQFSNSRSEMNVSTLELGDSALYLCASSFSPLAGAGNEQFFGPGTRLTVL.